This T cell receptor (beta chain) was sequenced for a study of vaccination and CD4 T cells after COVID-19 (dated by TCRdb to between 2021 and 2024). In terms of the full investigation: Convalescent patients had a positive SARS-CoV-2 result on nasal swab PCR, and of these patients, several had mild disease and one had severe disease. Six males and four females were included in the convalescent cohort, with two Hispanic individuals, seven Caucasians, two Asians and one multiracial person represented. Participants got two doses of the Pfizer-BioNTech BNT162b2 vaccine (n=8) or two doses of the Moderna mRNA-1273 vaccine (n=2). Post-COVID blood samples from convalescent patients were collected a median of around 110 days after diagnosis, with a range of about 35 to 161 days. Post-vaccine blood samples were taken a median of approximately 70 days after the second vaccine dose, with a range of 14 to 241 days. Overlapping spike peptide pools from SARS-CoV-2 and from the common cold coronaviruses HCoV-NL63, HCoV-OC43 and HCoV-229E were used as culture stimuli. In control cultures, a CEFX viral epitope pool was used as positive control, an HIV-1 Nef peptide pool was used as negative control, or no peptide was added. In 10 COVID-19 convalescent patients and a few infection-naive healthy vaccine recipients, researchers compared the spike-specific CD4+ TCR repertoire from before mRNA vaccination with the repertoire from after.

Read against the paper, the sample's treatment or condition label means: approximately 9-day PBMC culture with coronavirus spike peptide pools or control peptides (ViraFEST assay). The ViraFEST assay was used in the study, in which antigen-specific T cells were expanded with peptide pools and expanded clonotypes were subsequently identified by TCR sequencing. Positive SARS-CoV-2 PCR tests in the convalescent patients dated from March to December 2020, before Alpha, Beta and Delta variants emerged in the United States. PBMCs were cultured at around 2 million per well in IMDM supplemented with 5% human AB serum and about 9.5 IU/ml IL-2, with roughly 9.5 ug/ml peptide pools added. On days 3 and 7, half of the culture medium was replaced with fresh IL-2-containing medium. Once the cells had been in culture for 10 days, the EasySep CD4+ T cell isolation kit was used to isolate CD4+ T cells by negative selection. PBMCs were separated from whole blood using Ficoll-Paque Plus gradient centrifugation and then either used fresh or cryopreserved at -140C. Each culture condition was generally run in triplicate wells.

The paper as a whole reports these results and caveats: The study included relatively few convalescent patients and did not analyze early timepoints after natural infection. Nearly all vaccine-specific clones in convalescent patients (304 of 307) were mono-reactive for SARS-CoV-2 spike rather than cross-reactive with common cold coronaviruses. In convalescent patients, a median 86.3% of post-vaccine SARS-CoV-2-reactive clones were detected only after vaccination, suggesting vaccine-specific priming. An increase in the median number of SARS-CoV-2-reactive clonotypes from approximately 20 after infection to 38 after vaccination was observed, but the change was not found to be significant.

The germline V gene specifies SGHNT as CDR1 and YENEEA as CDR2. There are 17 amino acids in the CDR3, from cysteine to phenylalanine inclusive. Only the CDR3 portion is preserved as DNA: 51 bases, with reading frame beginning at the first base. Germline trimming: 5 bases from V, 4 bases from J; junction bases outside gene matches: 7. About this clonotype itself: Its antigen remains unidentified. The sample holds no much larger clone one base away, and base qualities are not on file.

The method was PCR. DNA from cultured CD4+ T cells underwent TCR sequencing with the Oncomine TCR Beta short-read assay at the Johns Hopkins FTIC core. Genomic DNA was extracted from the cultured CD4+ T cells with the QIAamp micro DNA kit. Oncomine TCR Beta libraries from cultured CD4+ T cells were pooled with unique dual indexes and sequenced on an Illumina iSeq 100. Per the original workflow: Non-productive sequences were removed, and CDR3s not starting with C, not ending with F or W, or shorter than 7 amino acids were discarded. Antigen-specific clonotypes were identified with the MANAFEST web application by comparing peptide-stimulated wells with reference and other culture wells. To be called positive, a clone needed an FDR below 0.05, an odds ratio above 5, and a productive frequency above 0.1% in at least two of three replicate wells. Cross-reactive clonotypes were defined as significantly expanded in both SARS-CoV-2 spike wells and at least one common cold coronavirus spike condition. Using R version 3.6.1, CDR3 homology was evaluated through Levenshtein distances (stringdist) along with unrooted phylogenetic trees (ape). TCRdb reprocessing: public reads trimmed at Q25 with fastp, clones called with MiXCR, in-frame beta chains kept. Duplicate CDR3 protein sequences are folded into a single record with the most common DNA and genes. TCRdb's processing, not the study's, gives the V and J calls here. The sample table lists some 15,000 distinct CDR3 sequences, about 50% of them with a count of one. The ten largest make up about 12% of the sample.

Sequenced input: CD4+ T cells from blood, cultured in vitro. The chain was built from TRBV11-3 and TRBJ2-5; a stretch of 16 junction bases matches TRBD2. The source of this sequence is a human donor who had recovered from COVID-19. Here is the DNA: TGTGCCAGCAGCCCGGGGACTAGCGGGAGGGTCCCAGAGACCCAGTACTTC. Protein translation: CASSPGTSGRVPETQYF.